The present T cell receptor beta chain was sequenced within a study of CD8 T cell repertoires and HIV-1 epitope variants. Study in general: T cells were stimulated with Twenty-five Gag and Nef peptides separately. The baseline condition was 1M T cells left uncultured.

Whole-study findings and limits: Nef KF9 drew five clonotypes and HW9 one, without TAALDMSHF responses.

Survey-depth immunoSEQ sequencing covered TCR beta CDR3 regions. TCRdb's table, derived via immunoSEQ multiplex PCR, lists solely in-frame clones and lacks some. The sample holds 5,000 or so clones, about 64% seen once. CDR1 and CDR2 from the germline V gene are PRHDT and FYEKMQ (reference sequence). This CDR3 is 12 amino acids long. The ends were cut back, 4 bases at V and 7 bases at J, with 7 bases in the middle. On this clone itself: Its antigen is undetermined.

The rearrangement links TRBV13 to TRBJ2-2; D uncertain. The TCR was taken from a male donor with HIV. Input material: cultured CD8+ T cells derived from PBMCs. The CDR3 coding sequence is TGTGCCAGCAGCTCCCCCATCGGGGAGCTGTTTTTT. The encoded protein is CASSSPIGELFF.